This is a list of T cell receptor beta chains from one sample in a study of post-analysis software for immune sequencing data. TCRdb reprocessed the PCR reads via MiXCR and lists one record per CDR3 protein. The top ten hold 7.6% of the sample, which has 400,000 to 500,000 distinct CDR3 sequences, approximately 39% seen once. The specimen was blood. The source is a girl aged 2-10 years with multiple sclerosis. Each CDR3 is given with its conserved first and last residue. Each record gives: V gene, D gene, CDR3 length, clone size, J gene, CDR3 DNA, CDR3 protein. D genes are given only for firm matches. Clone size is not always given. Where it is, it says once, few, many or a class for expanded clones.

V: TRBV14
D: TRBD2
length: 15
size: few
J: TRBJ2-3
DNA: TGTGCCAGCAGCCAAATAAGACTAGCGGAAGATACGCAGTATTTT
CDR3: CASSQIRLAEDTQYF

V: TRBV7-9
D: TRBD1
length: 17
size: .
J: TRBJ2-1
DNA: TGTGCCAGCAGCTTAGCTTCCGGGACAGGGTTCTACAATGAGCAGTTCTTC
CDR3: CASSLASGTGFYNEQFF

V: TRBV11-2
D: .
length: 14
size: .
J: TRBJ1-2
DNA: TGTGCCAGCAGCTTAGACAGGGGCGTCGATGGCTACACCTTC
CDR3: CASSLDRGVDGYTF

V: TRBV20-1
D: .
length: 14
size: few
J: TRBJ2-3
DNA: TGCAGTGGGGCCTCGGGTCCTAGCACAGATACGCAGTATTTT
CDR3: CSGASGPSTDTQYF

V: TRBV29-1
D: .
length: 11
size: few
J: TRBJ2-4
DNA: TGCAGCGTTGAAAGGGGTTTAGAGCAGTACTTC
CDR3: CSVERGLEQYF

V: TRBV29-1
D: .
length: 12
size: .
J: TRBJ2-3
DNA: TGCAGCCTTTCCAGGGAGACAGATACGCAGTATTTT
CDR3: CSLSRETDTQYF

V: TRBV14
D: .
length: 13
size: .
J: TRBJ2-1
DNA: TGTGCCAGCAGCCAAGCGGCTGTGGGTGAGCAGTTCTTC
CDR3: CASSQAAVGEQFF

V: TRBV10-3
D: TRBD1
length: 15
size: few
J: TRBJ2-5
DNA: TGTGCCATCAGTGATTTCGACAGGGGGCCGGAGACCCAGTACTTC
CDR3: CAISDFDRGPETQYF

V: TRBV4-2
D: .
length: 15
size: .
J: TRBJ2-7
DNA: TGTGCCAGCAGCCAAGATTCTCTCTACACCTACGAGCAGTACTTC
CDR3: CASSQDSLYTYEQYF

V: TRBV3-1
D: .
length: 16
size: .
J: TRBJ2-4
DNA: TGTGCCAGCAGCCAAGGGCGCGGGGTTGCCAAAAACATTCAGTACTTC
CDR3: CASSQGRGVAKNIQYF

V: TRBV6-1
D: TRBD1
length: 15
size: .
J: TRBJ2-7
DNA: TGTGCCACCCGGACGGCCGGGACAGGAGGCTACGAGCAGTACTTC
CDR3: CATRTAGTGGYEQYF

V: TRBV5-1
D: .
length: 16
size: few
J: TRBJ2-4
DNA: TGCGCCAGCAGCTTGGAGCAGGGGACAACCAAAAACATTCAGTACTTC
CDR3: CASSLEQGTTKNIQYF

V: TRBV2
D: .
length: 13
size: .
J: TRBJ1-2
DNA: TGTGCCAGCAGTGAAAGGAGTAACTATGGCTACACCTTC
CDR3: CASSERSNYGYTF

V: TRBV12-3/TRBV12-4
D: TRBD1
length: 15
size: .
J: TRBJ1-2
DNA: TGTGCCAGCAGTTTAAATTATAGAGGGGGCCGGGGCTACACCTTC
CDR3: CASSLNYRGGRGYTF

V: TRBV20-1
D: .
length: 12
size: .
J: TRBJ2-7
DNA: TGCAGTGCTATACTGGAGCCCTACGAGCAGTACTTC
CDR3: CSAILEPYEQYF

V: TRBV4-3
D: .
length: 15
size: once
J: TRBJ2-7
DNA: TGCGCCAGCAGCCAAGATCACCAGGGGCACTACGAGCAGTACTTC
CDR3: CASSQDHQGHYEQYF

V: TRBV29-1
D: .
length: 10
size: once
J: TRBJ2-5
DNA: TGCAGCGTTTTCGGGGAGACCCAGTACTTC
CDR3: CSVFGETQYF

V: TRBV7-9
D: .
length: 18
size: .
J: TRBJ2-1
DNA: TGTGCCAGCAGCGACGACAGGCCGGACGTGGCGGGAGTCAATGAGCAGTTCTTC
CDR3: CASSDDRPDVAGVNEQFF

V: TRBV20-1
D: .
length: 16
size: .
J: TRBJ1-5
DNA: TGCAGTGCTAGAGATCCCCATCAGATGGGAGGTCAGCCCCAGCATTTT
CDR3: CSARDPHQMGGQPQHF

V: TRBV29-1
D: .
length: 13
size: many
J: TRBJ2-7
DNA: TGCAGCGTTGAGCGGGAACAATCCTACGAGCAGTACTTC
CDR3: CSVEREQSYEQYF

V: TRBV5-6
D: TRBD1
length: 15
size: .
J: TRBJ1-5
DNA: TGTGCCAGCAGCTTCGGGACAGGGTTTTATCAGCCCCAGCATTTT
CDR3: CASSFGTGFYQPQHF

V: TRBV5-1
D: .
length: 14
size: few
J: TRBJ2-4
DNA: TGCGCCAGCAGCTTCCGGGACGTCGGCAACATTCAGTACTTC
CDR3: CASSFRDVGNIQYF

V: TRBV5-6
D: .
length: 13
size: .
J: TRBJ1-5
DNA: TGTGCCAGCAGCTGGGGACCTGGTCAGCCCCAGCATTTT
CDR3: CASSWGPGQPQHF

V: TRBV5-6
D: .
length: 15
size: few
J: TRBJ2-7
DNA: TGTGCCAGCAGCTTTGGGTCGTTTACCCGCTACGAGCAGTACTTC
CDR3: CASSFGSFTRYEQYF

V: TRBV5-6
D: .
length: 15
size: .
J: TRBJ2-3
DNA: TGTGCCAGCACCCGGGGCAGCATCAGCACAGATACGCAGTATTTT
CDR3: CASTRGSISTDTQYF

V: TRBV20-1
D: TRBD1
length: 17
size: few
J: TRBJ2-3
DNA: TGCAGTGCTAGAGACGGCAGGGACAGGCGGAAAGCAGATACGCAGTATTTT
CDR3: CSARDGRDRRKADTQYF

V: TRBV5-1
D: .
length: 16
size: once
J: TRBJ2-5
DNA: TGCGCCAGCAGCCCAAACCCGACGGGGGCCGTGGAGACCCAGTACTTC
CDR3: CASSPNPTGAVETQYF

V: TRBV7-3
D: .
length: 14
size: .
J: TRBJ1-2
DNA: TGTGCCAGCAGCTTAAACCCTATGGAGTACGGCTACACCTTC
CDR3: CASSLNPMEYGYTF

V: TRBV7-3
D: .
length: 12
size: once
J: TRBJ1-1
DNA: TGTGCCAGCAGCTCCCGGCAGGGTGAAGCTTTCTTT
CDR3: CASSSRQGEAFF

V: TRBV6-1
D: TRBD1
length: 15
size: .
J: TRBJ1-5
DNA: TGTGCCAGCAGTCGGACAGGTGAGGGTAGACAGCCCCAGCATTTT
CDR3: CASSRTGEGRQPQHF

V: TRBV6-5
D: .
length: 13
size: few
J: TRBJ2-4
DNA: TGTGCCAGCAGCTTACATCAAGGGACCTTACAGTACTTC
CDR3: CASSLHQGTLQYF

V: TRBV5-4
D: TRBD2
length: 17
size: .
J: TRBJ2-1
DNA: TGTGCCAGCAGCTTGGTAGCACTAGCGGGAGAAGTCAATGAGCAGTTCTTC
CDR3: CASSLVALAGEVNEQFF

V: TRBV4-1
D: TRBD1
length: 16
size: .
J: TRBJ2-3
DNA: TGCGCCAGCAGCCAACTCCGGGACAGAGGCACAGATACGCAGTATTTT
CDR3: CASSQLRDRGTDTQYF

V: TRBV6-2/TRBV6-3
D: .
length: 16
size: few
J: TRBJ2-7
DNA: TGTGCCAGCAGCCTTTTCGAGGGGACGGGAACCCACGAGCAGTACTTC
CDR3: CASSLFEGTGTHEQYF

V: TRBV28
D: TRBD1
length: 14
size: .
J: TRBJ2-7
DNA: TGTGCCAGCAGCTCGACAGGGGGACCCTACGAGCAGTACTTC
CDR3: CASSSTGGPYEQYF

V: TRBV12-3/TRBV12-4
D: .
length: 16
size: .
J: TRBJ2-3
DNA: TGTGCCAGCAGTCCCGTATTCGGACCTAGCACAGATACGCAGTATTTT
CDR3: CASSPVFGPSTDTQYF

V: TRBV28
D: .
length: 12
size: few
J: TRBJ2-3
DNA: TGTGCCAGCAGTCCGCTGGCAGATACGCAGTATTTT
CDR3: CASSPLADTQYF

V: TRBV12-5
D: .
length: 13
size: few
J: TRBJ2-7
DNA: TGTGCTAGTGGTTTGGACGGGGCCTACGAGCAGTACTTC
CDR3: CASGLDGAYEQYF